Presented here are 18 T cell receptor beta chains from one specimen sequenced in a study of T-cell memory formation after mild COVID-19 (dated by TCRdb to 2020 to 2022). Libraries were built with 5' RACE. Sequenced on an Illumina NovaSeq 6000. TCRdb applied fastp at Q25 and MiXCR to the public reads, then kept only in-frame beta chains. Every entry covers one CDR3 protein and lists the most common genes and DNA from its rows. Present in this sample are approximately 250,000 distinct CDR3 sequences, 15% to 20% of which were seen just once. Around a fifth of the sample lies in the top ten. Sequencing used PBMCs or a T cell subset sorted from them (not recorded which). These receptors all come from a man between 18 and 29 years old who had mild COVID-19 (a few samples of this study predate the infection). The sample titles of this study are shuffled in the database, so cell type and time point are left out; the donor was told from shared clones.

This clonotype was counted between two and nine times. CDR3 DNA sequence: TGTGCCAGCAGAGCCCCATTGGACACCGGGGAGCTGTTTTTT. Amino acid sequence: CASRAPLDTGELFF. The chain employs TRBV7-8 and TRBJ2-2, with unresolved D. The germline V and J ends were trimmed by 6 bases and 3 bases, with 11 bases remaining between them. The CDR3 has 14 amino acids. Germline loops: CDR1 SGHVS, CDR2 FQNEAQ.

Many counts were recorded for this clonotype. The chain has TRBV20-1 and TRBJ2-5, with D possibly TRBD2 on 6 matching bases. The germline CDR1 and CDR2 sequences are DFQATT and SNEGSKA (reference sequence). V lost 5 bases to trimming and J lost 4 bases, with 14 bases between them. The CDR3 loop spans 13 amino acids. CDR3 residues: CSARDSLTETQYF. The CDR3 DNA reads TGCAGTGCTCGGGACTCCTTAACAGAGACCCAGTACTTC.

DNA of the CDR3: TGTGCCAGCAGACAAGGGGGGAGGAGTACTGAAGCTTTCTTT. Its protein product is CASRQGGRSTEAFF. The rearrangement links TRBV28 to TRBJ1-1; D may be TRBD1 (6 bases). This CDR3 contains 14 residues. V shed 6 bases and J shed 5 bases, with 16 bases lying between them. The V gene's germline CDR1 is MDHEN and CDR2 SYDVKM.

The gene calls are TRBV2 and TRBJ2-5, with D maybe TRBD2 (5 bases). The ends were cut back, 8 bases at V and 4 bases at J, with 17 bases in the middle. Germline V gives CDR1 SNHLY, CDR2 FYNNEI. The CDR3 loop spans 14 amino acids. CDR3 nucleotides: TGTGCCAGCCACAAGGACGGGGAAACAGAGACCCAGTACTTC. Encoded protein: CASHKDGETETQYF.

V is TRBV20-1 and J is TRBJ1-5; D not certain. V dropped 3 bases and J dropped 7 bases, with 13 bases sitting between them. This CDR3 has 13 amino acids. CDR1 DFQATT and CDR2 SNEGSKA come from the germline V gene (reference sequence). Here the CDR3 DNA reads TGCAGTGCTAGCAATAGCCCTAAGCAGCCCCAGCATTTT. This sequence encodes CSASNSPKQPQHF.

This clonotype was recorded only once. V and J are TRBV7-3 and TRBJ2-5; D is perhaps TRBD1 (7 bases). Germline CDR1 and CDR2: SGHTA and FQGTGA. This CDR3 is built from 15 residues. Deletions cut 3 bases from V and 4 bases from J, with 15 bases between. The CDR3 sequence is CASSFQGGGGETQYF. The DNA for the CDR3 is TGTGCCAGCAGCTTCCAGGGGGGTGGAGGAGAGACCCAGTACTTC.

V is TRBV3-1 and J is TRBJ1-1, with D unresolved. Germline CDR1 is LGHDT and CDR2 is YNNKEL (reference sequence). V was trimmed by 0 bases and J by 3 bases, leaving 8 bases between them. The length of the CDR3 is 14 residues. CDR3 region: CASSQEGIYTEAFF. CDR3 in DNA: TGTGCCAGCAGCCAAGAGGGGATTTACACTGAAGCTTTCTTT.

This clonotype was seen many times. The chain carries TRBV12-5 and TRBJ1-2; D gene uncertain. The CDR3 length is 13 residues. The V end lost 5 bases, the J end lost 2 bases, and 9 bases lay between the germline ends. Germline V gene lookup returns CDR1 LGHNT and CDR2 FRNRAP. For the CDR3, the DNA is TGTGCTAGTGGTCCCCCGGGCAACTATGGCTACACCTTC. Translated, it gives CASGPPGNYGYTF.

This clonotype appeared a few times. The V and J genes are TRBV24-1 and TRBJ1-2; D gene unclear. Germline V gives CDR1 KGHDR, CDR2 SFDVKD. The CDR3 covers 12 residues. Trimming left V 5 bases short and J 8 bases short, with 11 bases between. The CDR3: CATSVLGYGYTF. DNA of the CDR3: TGTGCCACCAGTGTTCTTGGGTACGGCTACACCTTC.

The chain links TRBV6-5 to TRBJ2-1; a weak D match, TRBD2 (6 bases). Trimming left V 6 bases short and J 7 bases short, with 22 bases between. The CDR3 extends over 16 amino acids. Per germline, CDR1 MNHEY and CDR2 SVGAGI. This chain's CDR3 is CASSSTPLALPNEQFF. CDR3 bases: TGTGCCAGCAGCTCCACTCCTCTAGCGCTTCCAAATGAGCAGTTCTTC.

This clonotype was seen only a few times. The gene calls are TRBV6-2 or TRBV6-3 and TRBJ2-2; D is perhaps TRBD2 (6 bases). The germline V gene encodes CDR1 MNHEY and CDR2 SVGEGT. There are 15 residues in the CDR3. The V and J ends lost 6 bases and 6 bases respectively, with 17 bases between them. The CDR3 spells CASREGAKGAGELFF. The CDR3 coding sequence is TGTGCCAGCAGGGAGGGCGCGAAGGGTGCCGGGGAGCTGTTTTTT.

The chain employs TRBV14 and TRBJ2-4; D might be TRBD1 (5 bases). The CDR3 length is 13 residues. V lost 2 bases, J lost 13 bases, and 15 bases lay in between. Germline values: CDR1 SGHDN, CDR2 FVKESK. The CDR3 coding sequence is TGTGCCAGCAGCCAATCCCGCCAGGGTTTGCAGTACTTC. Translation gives CASSQSRQGLQYF.

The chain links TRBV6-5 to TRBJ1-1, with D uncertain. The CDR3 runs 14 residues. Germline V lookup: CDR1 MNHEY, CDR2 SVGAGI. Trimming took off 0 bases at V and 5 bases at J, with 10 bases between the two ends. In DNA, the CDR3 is TGTGCCAGCAGTTACTCGAGGACGCGGACTGAAGCTTTCTTT. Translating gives CASSYSRTRTEAFF.

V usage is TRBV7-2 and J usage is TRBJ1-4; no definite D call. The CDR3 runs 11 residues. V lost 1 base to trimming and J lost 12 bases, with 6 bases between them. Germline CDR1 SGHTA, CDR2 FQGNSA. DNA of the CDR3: TGTGCCAGCAGCTTAGTGAGGGAACTGTTTTTT. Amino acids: CASSLVRELFF.

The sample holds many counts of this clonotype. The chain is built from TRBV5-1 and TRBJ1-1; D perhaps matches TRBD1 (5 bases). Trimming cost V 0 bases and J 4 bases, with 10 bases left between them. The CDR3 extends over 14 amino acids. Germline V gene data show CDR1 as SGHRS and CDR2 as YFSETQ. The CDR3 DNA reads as TGCGCCAGCAGCTTGGCCCCAGGGACCACTGAAGCTTTCTTT. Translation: CASSLAPGTTEAFF. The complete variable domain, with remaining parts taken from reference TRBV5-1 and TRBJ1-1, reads KAGVTQTPRYLIKTRGQQVTLSCSPISGHRSVSWYQQTPGQGLQFLFEYFSETQRNKGNFPGRFSGRQFSNSRSEMNVSTLELGDSALYLCASSLAPGTTEAFFGQGTRLTVV.

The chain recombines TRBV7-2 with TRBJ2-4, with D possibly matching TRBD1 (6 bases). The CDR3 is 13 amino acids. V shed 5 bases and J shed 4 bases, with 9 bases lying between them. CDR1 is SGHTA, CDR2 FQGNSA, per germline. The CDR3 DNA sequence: TGTGCCAGCAGCCAAGGACAGAAAAACATTCAGTACTTC. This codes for CASSQGQKNIQYF.

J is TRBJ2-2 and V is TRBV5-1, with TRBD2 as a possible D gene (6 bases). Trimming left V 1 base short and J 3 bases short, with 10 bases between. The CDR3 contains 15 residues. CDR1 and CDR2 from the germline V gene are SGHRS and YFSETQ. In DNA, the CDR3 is TGCGCCAGCAGCTTGCAGCCGGGGGACACCGGGGAGCTGTTTTTT. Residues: CASSLQPGDTGELFF.

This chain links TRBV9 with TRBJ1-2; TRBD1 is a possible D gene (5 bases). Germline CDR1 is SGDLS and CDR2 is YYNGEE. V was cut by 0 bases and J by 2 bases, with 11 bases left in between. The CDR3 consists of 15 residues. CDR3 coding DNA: TGTGCCAGCAGCGTAGACGGGGGGTACAACTATGGCTACACCTTC. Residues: CASSVDGGYNYGYTF.